This TCR beta chain was sequenced for a study of stem cell transplantation in POMP-related autoinflammatory disease. Germline-derived CDR1 and CDR2 are SGHRS and YFSETQ. The CDR3 has 14 residues. V shed 4 bases, J shed 8 bases, and the junction held 9 bases outside the gene matches. Some clones are missing from TCRdb's copy, which holds only in-frame ones; the method was immunoSEQ multiplex PCR. Among over 25,000 clones listed, around 90% were seen once. This sequence joins TRBV5-1 and TRBJ2-4, with 7 bases fitting TRBD2. Source: CD4+ T cells from PBMCs, taken before stem cell transplantation. This TCR was recovered from a human donor with POMP-related autoinflammation and immune dysregulation (PRAID). The CDR3 region is CASSPYVREDIQYF. The CDR3 DNA is TGCGCCAGCAGCCCCTACGTACGGGAGGACATTCAGTACTTC.